The 18 T cell receptor beta chains listed next were all sequenced from one sample in a study of identical twins. TCRdb re-called the 5' RACE reads with MiXCR, one entry per CDR3 protein. The table includes roughly 250,000 distinct CDR3 sequences, more than 12% detected once. Sequenced: memory (CD45RO+) T cells sorted from blood. These receptors were obtained from a young woman in good health.

In this sample, this clonotype turned up a few times. In DNA form, the CDR3 reads TGTGCCAGCATGGGGACTAGCGTGGAGTACGAGCAGTACTTC. Translation gives CASMGTSVEYEQYF. This chain uses TRBV7-9 with TRBJ2-7, with 10 bases that match TRBD2. CDR1 is SEHNR, CDR2 FQNEAQ, per germline (reference sequence). The V gene end was trimmed by 7 bases and the J gene end by 4 bases; junction bases not matched to a gene: 7. The CDR3 totals 14 residues.

The V call is TRBV11-3, the J call TRBJ2-3, with D perhaps TRBD1 (6 bases). Germline values: CDR1 SGHNT, CDR2 YENEEA. V was pared by 1 base and J by 8 bases, with 10 bases between. This CDR3 contains 13 residues. CDR3 sequence (DNA): TGTGCCAGCAGCTTAGGTGAAGGGGGTACGCAGTATTTT. It yields the protein CASSLGEGGTQYF. The entire variable domain, with the rest obtained from reference TRBV11-3 and TRBJ2-3, is as follows: EAGVVQSPRYKIIEKKQPVAFWCNPISGHNTLYWYLQNLGQGPELLIRYENEEAVDDSQLPKDRFSAERLKGVDSTLKIQPAELGDSAVYLCASSLGEGGTQYFGPGTRLTVL.

The V and J genes are TRBV7-9 and TRBJ1-4; no reliable D call. V lost 2 bases and J lost 17, with 21 bases in between. Germline CDR1 reads SEHNR; CDR2 reads FQNEAQ (reference sequence). The CDR3 is 14 residues long. CDR3 sequence reads: CASSLSASGASTFF. CDR3 in DNA: TGTGCCAGCAGCTTATCGGCCAGCGGTGCCTCAACCTTTTTT.

The chain employs TRBV20-1 and TRBJ1-5; maybe TRBD1 (5 bases). V lost 0 bases and J lost 3, with 6 bases in between. The CDR3 contains 13 residues. CDR1 is DFQATT, CDR2 SNEGSKA, per germline (reference sequence). The CDR3, as DNA: TGCAGTGCTAGAGAGGGGACCAATCAGCCCCAGCATTTT. Translation gives CSAREGTNQPQHF.

This clonotype showed up just a few times. The chain combines TRBV29-1 with TRBJ1-1; 7 nucleotides line up with TRBD1. The CDR3 is made up of 13 amino acids. J gave up 7 bases and V 4 bases, and 9 bases lay outside the gene matches. Germline CDR1 reads SQVTM; CDR2 reads ANQGSEA. The CDR3 loop is CSVAPTGKGEAFF. The CDR3 DNA reads TGCAGCGTTGCACCGACAGGGAAGGGTGAAGCTTTCTTT.

The rearrangement joins TRBV3-1 to TRBJ1-3; D is ambiguous. This CDR3 contains 15 residues. Trimming shortened V by 7 bases and J by 1 base, and 14 bases separated the two germline ends. Germline V gene sequence: CDR1 LGHDT, CDR2 YNNKEL (reference sequence). CDR3: CASTLRDDSGNTIYF. The CDR3 nucleotides read TGTGCCAGCACCCTACGAGACGATTCTGGAAACACCATATATTTT. The variable domain in full, with the rest retrieved from reference TRBV3-1 and TRBJ1-3, is DTAVSQTPKYLVTQMGNDKSIKCEQNLGHDTMYWYKQDSKKFLKIMFSYNNKELIINETVPNRFSPKSPDKAHLNLHINSLELGDSAVYFCASTLRDDSGNTIYFGEGSWLTVV.

The chain recombines TRBV7-9 with TRBJ2-3, with D perhaps TRBD2 (5 bases). CDR1 SEHNR and CDR2 FQNEAQ come from the germline V gene (reference sequence). CDR3 size: 14 residues. Trimming left V 1 base short and J 1 base short, with 6 bases between. CDR3 sequence (DNA): TGTGCCAGCAGCTTAGGGACTGGCACAGATACGCAGTATTTT. Its translation: CASSLGTGTDTQYF.

The V gene is TRBV6-5, the J gene TRBJ1-4; 7 bases fit TRBD1. The J segment lost 8 bases and the V segment lost 4 bases, leaving 19 bases of the junction unmatched. The CDR3 is made up of 18 amino acids. The V gene's germline CDR1 is MNHEY and CDR2 SVGAGI. CDR3 nucleotides: TGTGCCAGCAGTTTGGAGGGGGCTGCTTTCGGGCAGCAGGAAAAACTGTTTTTT. It translates to CASSLEGAAFGQQEKLFF.

This clonotype was found a few times. The chain is built from TRBV7-9 and TRBJ2-3; 8 bases match TRBD1. The CDR3 spans 17 residues. Germline values: CDR1 SEHNR, CDR2 FQNEAQ (reference sequence). After removal of 4 bases from V and 2 bases from J, the junction contained 11 bases not matched to a gene. Here the CDR3 DNA reads TGTGCCAGCAGCTCCGGCCGGGACAGGAGCTACACAGATACGCAGTATTTT. Translating it yields CASSSGRDRSYTDTQYF.

The rearrangement uses TRBV7-2 and TRBJ2-7; D call uncertain. The CDR3 totals 12 residues. The germline CDR1 and CDR2 sequences are SGHTA and FQGNSA. Trimming stripped 1 base from V and 6 bases from J, with 7 bases between. The CDR3 reads CASSLGWREQYF. CDR3 sequence (DNA): TGTGCCAGCAGCTTAGGCTGGCGCGAGCAGTACTTC.

This clonotype was detected a few times. The chain carries TRBV3-1 and TRBJ1-4, with TRBD1 as a possible D gene (6 bases). CDR1 is LGHDT and CDR2 is YNNKEL in the germline V gene (reference sequence). This CDR3 has 15 residues. V was cut by 4 bases and J by 8 bases, with 17 bases left in between. The CDR3: CASSPRGARREKLFF. The CDR3 DNA sequence: TGTGCCAGCAGCCCGAGGGGGGCTCGGAGGGAAAAACTGTTTTTT.

This clonotype was recorded a few times. The V gene is TRBV20-1, the J gene TRBJ1-5; perhaps TRBD1 as D (6 bases). Germline V gene lookup returns CDR1 DFQATT and CDR2 SNEGSKA (reference sequence). With 6 bases removed from V and 2 bases from J, the gap between germline ends came to 14 bases. The CDR3 loop spans 14 amino acids. CDR3 in amino acids: CSAEHRDGNQPQHF. The CDR3 DNA sequence: TGCAGTGCAGAACACAGGGACGGCAATCAGCCCCAGCATTTT.

There are many counts of this clonotype. The V and J genes are TRBV7-9 and TRBJ1-6; 10 bases fit TRBD1. The CDR3 extends over 16 amino acids. Losses at the gene ends were 4 bases for V and 8 bases for J; bases not matched to a gene: 8. Germline V CDR1 and CDR2: SEHNR, FQNEAQ (reference sequence). The CDR3 region is CASSSRDRGWDSPLHF. In DNA form, the CDR3 reads TGTGCCAGCAGCTCCCGGGACAGGGGTTGGGATTCACCCCTCCACTTT.

This clonotype was counted only a few times. The chain joins TRBV5-1 to TRBJ2-3; 12 positions match TRBD2. This CDR3 is 16 amino acids long. J was trimmed by 2 bases and V by 5 bases; bases with no gene match: 6. The germline gives CDR1 SGHRS, CDR2 YFSETQ. The CDR3 protein is CASRAGLAGNTDTQYF. The CDR3 DNA sequence: TGCGCCAGCAGAGCCGGACTAGCGGGAAACACAGATACGCAGTATTTT.

The chain uses TRBV9 and TRBJ2-3; D is unclear. CDR3 length: 15 residues. Trimming stripped 4 bases from V and 5 bases from J, with 17 bases between. Per the germline V gene, CDR1 is SGDLS and CDR2 is YYNGEE. The CDR3 loop is CASSLSGSAEDTQYF. CDR3 nucleotide sequence: TGTGCCAGCAGCCTTTCCGGCTCGGCTGAAGATACGCAGTATTTT.

This clonotype was observed at least ten times. The chain joins TRBV6-2 or TRBV6-3 to TRBJ2-3; D remains unclear. Germline loops: CDR1 MNHEY, CDR2 SVGEGT. The germline V and J ends were trimmed by 2 bases and 6 bases, with 15 bases remaining between them. The CDR3 totals 15 residues. Written as DNA, the CDR3 is TGTGCCAGCAGTTACAGACCCCTCGGTTTGGATACGCAGTATTTT. It codes for CASSYRPLGLDTQYF.

J is TRBJ2-1 and V is TRBV20-1; 8 bases fit TRBD2. The J segment lost 2 bases and the V segment lost 3 bases, leaving 0 bases of the junction unmatched. The CDR3 extends over 13 amino acids. The V gene's germline CDR1 is DFQATT and CDR2 SNEGSKA (reference sequence). DNA of the CDR3: TGCAGTGCTAGCGGGAGGGCCTACAATGAGCAGTTCTTC. Translated: CSASGRAYNEQFF.

This clonotype was detected a few times. This chain uses TRBV5-8 with TRBJ2-5; no firm D call. The germline gives CDR1 SGHTS, CDR2 YDEGEE. Trimming took off 4 bases at V and 5 bases at J, with 6 bases between the two ends. This CDR3 is 11 amino acids long. As DNA, the CDR3 is TGTGCCAGCAGCACGGATGAGACCCAGTACTTC. Translating it yields CASSTDETQYF. The whole variable domain, remainder taken from reference TRBV5-8 and TRBJ2-5, is EAGVTQSPTHLIKTRGQQATLRCSPISGHTSVYWYQQALGLGLQFLLWYDEGEERNRGNFPPRFSGRQFPNYSSELNVNALELEDSALYLCASSTDETQYFGPGTRLLVL.